What follows are 24 T cell receptor beta chains derived from one specimen sequenced in a study of shared T cell receptors in the human thymus. Generated by immunoSEQ multiplex PCR, the TCRdb table keeps only in-frame clones and is missing some. The sample holds around 340,000 clones, over 90% seen once. The specimen sequenced was thymocytes. The receptors shown here come from a human donor.

The rearrangement joins TRBV28 to TRBJ2-2; 7 nucleotides match TRBD2. The CDR3 spans 15 residues. J gave up 0 bases and V 4 bases, and 2 bases lay outside the gene matches. Germline V CDR1 and CDR2: MDHEN, SYDVKM. CDR3 residues: CASSSGGSNTGELFF. CDR3 DNA: TGTGCCAGCAGTTCGGGGGGTTCGAACACCGGGGAGCTGTTTTTT.

This chain joins TRBV28 and TRBJ2-5; possible D gene TRBD1, 7 bases. Trimming stripped 2 bases from V and 1 base from J, with 20 bases between. This CDR3 spans 18 amino acids. CDR1 is MDHEN and CDR2 is SYDVKM in the germline V gene. CDR3: CASSLRRGLSRGQETQYF. The CDR3 DNA sequence: TGTGCCAGCAGTTTAAGGAGGGGGCTGTCTCGGGGCCAAGAGACCCAGTACTTC.

The J gene is TRBJ1-1, the V gene TRBV7-6; maybe TRBD1 (6 bases). The CDR3 sequence is 13 residues long. Germline V gene lookup returns CDR1 SGHVS and CDR2 FNYEAQ. V was shortened by 4 bases and J by 4 bases, with 10 bases between the two germline ends. The CDR3 protein is CASSWGAGTEAFF. DNA of the CDR3: TGTGCCAGCAGCTGGGGGGCGGGCACTGAAGCTTTCTTT. Looking up the rest from reference TRBV7-6 and TRBJ1-1 gives the full variable domain: GAGVSQSPRYKVTKRGQDVALRCDPISGHVSLYWYRQALGQGPEFLTYFNYEAQQDKSGLPNDRFSAERPEGSISTLTIQRTEQRDSAMYRCASSWGAGTEAFFGQGTRLTVV.

This sequence joins TRBV28 and TRBJ1-5; no clear D. Trimming took 3 bases from V and 1 from J, leaving 10 bases between them. This CDR3 region has 15 residues. Germline V gene data show CDR1 as MDHEN and CDR2 as SYDVKM. The CDR3 region has the DNA TGTGCCAGCAGTTTCCAGAGGGAAAGCAATCAGCCCCAGCATTTT. It codes for CASSFQRESNQPQHF.

The chain combines TRBV28 with TRBJ2-3; D could derive from TRBD1 or TRBD2 (5 bases each). Trimming removed 6 bases from V and 2 bases from J, with 24 bases in between. Germline V gives CDR1 MDHEN, CDR2 SYDVKM. The CDR3 sequence is 18 residues long. CDR3 sequence (DNA): TGTGCCAGCAGCCATTCGGTAGGGACCGAGATTACCACAGATACGCAGTATTTT. Translating it yields CASSHSVGTEITTDTQYF.

The rearrangement joins TRBV7-2 to TRBJ2-3, with 10 positions matching TRBD2. The junction had 15 bases not matched to a gene; V was cut back by 4 bases and J by 5 bases. The CDR3 spans 18 residues. Germline CDR1 reads SGHTA; CDR2 reads FQGNSA. CDR3 residues: CASSCTPPLAGAGDTQYF. As DNA, the CDR3 is TGTGCCAGCAGCTGCACCCCCCCTCTAGCGGGAGCGGGAGATACGCAGTATTTT. The full variable domain, completed using reference TRBV7-2 and TRBJ2-3, is GAGVSQSPSNKVTEKGKDVELRCDPISGHTALYWYRQSLGQGLEFLIYFQGNSAPDKSGLPSDRFSAERTGGSVSTLTIQRTQQEDSAVYLCASSCTPPLAGAGDTQYFGPGTRLTVL.

This chain joins TRBV19 and TRBJ1-3; D is ambiguous. This CDR3 is 14 amino acids long. The germline V gene encodes CDR1 LNHDA and CDR2 SQIVND (reference sequence). CDR3 DNA: TGTGTCGCCAATGAAAGAGGGTCTGGAAACACCATATATTTT. Translated: CVANERGSGNTIYF. The full variable domain, with the rest looked up from reference TRBV19 and TRBJ1-3, is DGGITQSPKYLFRKEGQNVTLSCEQNLNHDAMYWYRQDPGQGLRLIYYSQIVNDFQKGDIAEGYSVSREKKESFPLTVTSAQKNPTAFYLCVANERGSGNTIYFGEGSWLTVV.

Notes on this clone: The sample contains more than one DNA sequence encoding this CDR3. The chain combines TRBV7-2 with TRBJ1-1, with D possibly TRBD1 on 5 matching bases. This CDR3 spans 14 amino acids. Germline V gene sequence: CDR1 SGHTA, CDR2 FQGNSA. Trimming removed 9 bases from V and 5 bases from J, with 19 bases in between. The CDR3 sequence is CASTPGQGRTEAFF. In DNA, the CDR3 is TGTGCCAGTACGCCCGGTCAGGGAAGGACTGAAGCTTTCTTT.

The chain couples TRBV25-1 to TRBJ2-5, with 15 bases identical to TRBD2. Germline CDR1 and CDR2: MGHDK and SYGVNS. This CDR3 has 18 residues. V gave up 4 bases and J gave up 3 bases; unmatched junction bases: 9. CDR3 residues: CASSVGTSGRTDEETQYF. The CDR3 nucleotides are TGTGCCAGCAGTGTAGGGACTAGCGGGAGGACGGATGAAGAGACCCAGTACTTC.

The chain combines TRBV19 with TRBJ2-2; TRBD1 is a possible D gene (6 bases). In germline, CDR1 is LNHDA, CDR2 SQIVND (reference sequence). Trimming shortened V by 9 bases and J by 7 bases, and 21 bases separated the two germline ends. This CDR3 contains 15 residues. The DNA for the CDR3 is TGTGCCAGCAACCCGGGCTCCTTAGGGGGCGGGGAGCTGTTTTTT. Its translation: CASNPGSLGGGELFF. Complete variable domain (other parts from reference TRBV19 and TRBJ2-2): DGGITQSPKYLFRKEGQNVTLSCEQNLNHDAMYWYRQDPGQGLRLIYYSQIVNDFQKGDIAEGYSVSREKKESFPLTVTSAQKNPTAFYLCASNPGSLGGGELFFGEGSRLTVL.

This chain connects TRBV2 to TRBJ2-4, with D unresolved. The CDR3 is made up of 13 amino acids. V was cut by 5 bases and J by 9 bases, with 14 bases left in between. Germline V CDR1 and CDR2: SNHLY, FYNNEI. In DNA, the CDR3 is TGTGCCAGCAGTTCAAGGGTGGGCAGCATTCAGTACTTC. Amino acids: CASSSRVGSIQYF.

The sample holds one count of this clone. The chain is built from TRBV27 and TRBJ2-7; 8 bases align to TRBD1. The CDR3 extends over 16 amino acids. The germline gives CDR1 MNHEY, CDR2 SMNVEV (reference sequence). Unmatched junction bases numbered 11, after V lost 3 bases and J lost 4 bases. DNA of the CDR3: TGTGCCAGCAGTTTCTTCCGGACAGGGCAGAGATACGAGCAGTACTTC. Amino acid sequence: CASSFFRTGQRYEQYF.

J is TRBJ1-5 and V is TRBV7-9; 9 nucleotides align to TRBD1. In germline, CDR1 is SEHNR, CDR2 FQNEAQ (reference sequence). Trimming at V came to 1 base and at J to 3 bases, leaving 4 bases not matched to a gene. This CDR3 region has 16 residues. The CDR3 region has the DNA TGTGCCAGCAGCTTAGGGAGGACAGGGGCCAATCAGCCCCAGCATTTT. This sequence encodes CASSLGRTGANQPQHF.

The chain couples TRBV7-2 to TRBJ2-5, with a possible D match to TRBD2 (5 bases). Germline V gene sequence: CDR1 SGHTA, CDR2 FQGNSA. Trimming removed 6 bases from V and 4 bases from J, with 9 bases in between. The CDR3 has 12 amino acids. CDR3 sequence: CASRRRLETQYF. The CDR3 DNA sequence: TGTGCCAGCAGGAGGAGGTTAGAGACCCAGTACTTC.

The rearrangement links TRBV23-1 to TRBJ1-3; D is ambiguous. TRBV23-1 is known as an ORF, though its function is uncertain. Trimming shortened V by 6 bases and J by 4 bases, and 13 bases separated the two germline ends. CDR3 size: 14 residues. CDR3 sequence (DNA): TGCGCCAGCAGCGACTCAATCGGAGGAAACACCATATATTTT. It translates to CASSDSIGGNTIYF.

V usage is TRBV7-2 and J usage is TRBJ1-3; D call uncertain. The CDR3 has 17 amino acids. Germline V lookup: CDR1 SGHTA, CDR2 FQGNSA. The ends were cut back, 5 bases at V and 0 bases at J, with 17 bases in the middle. The DNA for the CDR3 is TGTGCCAGCAGCCCCTCGCACAGCCACCCCTCTGGAAACACCATATATTTT. This translates into CASSPSHSHPSGNTIYF.

The chain links TRBV19 to TRBJ2-2, with a weak D call TRBD2 (6 bases). Germline V CDR1 and CDR2: LNHDA, SQIVND (reference sequence). V dropped 1 base and J dropped 2 bases, with 11 bases sitting between them. The CDR3 length is 16 residues. CDR3 residues: CASSIGDFINTGELFF. In DNA form, the CDR3 reads TGTGCCAGTAGTATAGGGGACTTCATTAACACCGGGGAGCTGTTTTTT.

The chain recombines TRBV27 with TRBJ2-5, with 7 bases identical to TRBD2. Per germline, CDR1 MNHEY and CDR2 SMNVEV (reference sequence). This CDR3 comprises 15 residues. V lost 4 bases and J lost 1; bases outside the gene matches: 6. This CDR3 is CASSSKGTTQETQYF. The CDR3 DNA is TGTGCCAGCAGTTCTAAAGGGACTACCCAAGAGACCCAGTACTTC.

The chain combines TRBV27 with TRBJ2-1; TRBD1 agrees at 9 bases. CDR3 size: 20 residues. Germline V gene sequence: CDR1 MNHEY, CDR2 SMNVEV (reference sequence). Unmatched junction bases numbered 25, after V lost 3 bases and J lost 10 bases. CDR3 in amino acids: CASSFLPLRSPHTGGKEQFF. The CDR3 DNA is TGTGCCAGCAGTTTCTTACCGCTCCGGTCTCCGCATACAGGGGGCAAGGAGCAGTTCTTC.

This clone was detected once. The chain employs TRBV11-3 and TRBJ2-7; TRBD2 agrees at 8 bases. CDR1 SGHNT and CDR2 YENEEA come from the germline V gene. The CDR3 runs 13 residues. J gave up 5 bases and V 7 bases, and 7 bases lay outside the gene matches. CDR3 nucleotides: TGTGCCAGCATCCAGCGGGAGTACCACGAGCAGTACTTC. As protein: CASIQREYHEQYF.

The chain joins TRBV6-1 to TRBJ2-5; 10 positions match TRBD2. The CDR3 is 16 amino acids. V dropped 2 bases and J dropped 5; count of bases not matched to a gene: 8. Germline V gives CDR1 MNHNS, CDR2 SASEGT. The CDR3 loop is CASSELASGSWETQYF. The CDR3 coding sequence is TGTGCCAGCAGTGAACTGGCTAGCGGGAGCTGGGAGACCCAGTACTTC.

The chain is built from TRBV27 and TRBJ2-1; 9 bases are a match to TRBD1. The junction had 14 bases not matched to a gene; V was cut back by 7 bases and J by 4 bases. From germline, CDR1 is MNHEY and CDR2 SMNVEV (reference sequence). CDR3 length equals 17 residues. The CDR3 DNA is TGTGCCAGCAACAACCGGGACAGGGAGGAGGTATACAATGAGCAGTTCTTC. Translated: CASNNRDREEVYNEQFF.

The chain joins TRBV7-9 to TRBJ1-4; 7 bases align to TRBD1. The J segment lost 3 bases and the V segment lost 5 bases, leaving 12 bases of the junction unmatched. Germline lookup yields CDR1 SEHNR and CDR2 FQNEAQ (reference sequence). This CDR3 has 17 residues. This chain's CDR3 is CASSPSDRERSNEKLFF. The DNA for the CDR3 is TGTGCCAGCAGCCCCTCAGACAGGGAAAGGTCTAATGAAAAACTGTTTTTT. Using reference TRBV7-9 and TRBJ1-4 for the parts outside the CDR3, the full variable domain is DTGVSQNPRHKITKRGQNVTFRCDPISEHNRLYWYRQTLGQGPEFLTYFQNEAQLEKSRLLSDRFSAERPKGSFSTLEIQRTEQGDSAMYLCASSPSDRERSNEKLFFGSGTQLSVL.

The chain links TRBV9 to TRBJ1-3, with 8 bases that match TRBD1. After removal of 6 bases from V and 3 bases from J, the junction contained 11 bases not matched to a gene. Germline values: CDR1 SGDLS, CDR2 YYNGEE. This CDR3 comprises 16 residues. This chain's CDR3 is CASILPGGPNGNTIYF. In nucleotides, the CDR3 is TGTGCCAGCATCCTCCCAGGGGGCCCGAATGGAAACACCATATATTTT.